This passage covers 19 T cell receptor beta chains from one sample sequenced in a study of blood T cell repertoires in COVID-19. Here immunoSEQ multiplex PCR was the method, and the copy in TCRdb shows in-frame clones only, minus some. The sample holds around 100,000 clones, over 65% seen once. Material for sequencing was peripheral blood. The receptors shown here come from a human donor in a cohort sampled during active COVID-19.

This clone was detected only a few times. V gene TRBV2 combines with J gene TRBJ1-5, with a possible D match to TRBD1 (6 bases). V shed 5 bases and J shed 2 bases, with 7 bases lying between them. CDR1 is SNHLY and CDR2 is FYNNEI in the germline V gene. This CDR3 has 13 residues. In DNA form, the CDR3 reads TGTGCCAGCAGTCGGACAGGCAATCAGCCCCAGCATTTT. Residues: CASSRTGNQPQHF.

This clone came up once. The rearrangement joins TRBV29-1 to TRBJ2-3; 8 bases agree with TRBD1. From germline, CDR1 is SQVTM and CDR2 ANQGSEA. The CDR3 length is 15 residues. V lost 8 bases and J lost 0; bases outside the gene matches: 10. The CDR3 nucleotides read TGCAGCCATGCGACGACAGGGGCTAGCACAGATACGCAGTATTTT. This codes for CSHATTGASTDTQYF.

CDR3 DNA: TGTGCCAGCAGCTTATCGGGCGGGAGTCTAAATACGCAGTATTTT. Translated: CASSLSGGSLNTQYF. The chain combines TRBV7-9 with TRBJ2-3; 7 bases line up with TRBD2. V was pared by 2 bases and J by 7 bases, with 9 bases of the junction left unmatched. The CDR3 is made up of 15 amino acids. CDR1 and CDR2 (germline): SEHNR, FQNEAQ (reference sequence).

This clone was counted between two and nine times. The CDR3 DNA is TGTGCCTGGGACGGACAGGCCGGAGAGACCCAGTACTTC. Amino acid sequence: CAWDGQAGETQYF. The rearrangement links TRBV30 to TRBJ2-5; 7 bases agree with TRBD1. This CDR3 has 13 amino acids. CDR1 is GTSNPN, CDR2 SVGIG, per germline (reference sequence). Trimming took 5 bases from V and 4 from J; bases not matched to a gene: 7.

This clone showed up just a few times. The J gene is TRBJ2-2, the V gene TRBV24-1, with a weak D call TRBD1 (6 bases). V shed 4 bases and J shed 6 bases, with 14 bases lying between them. The CDR3 loop spans 15 amino acids. Germline-derived CDR1 and CDR2 are KGHDR and SFDVKD. CDR3 protein: CATSEGGRGSGELFF. The CDR3 region has the DNA TGTGCCACCAGTGAAGGGGGTCGGGGATCCGGGGAGCTGTTTTTT.

The V call is TRBV5-6, the J call TRBJ2-4; TRBD1 matches 10 bases. V dropped 4 bases and J dropped 1; count of bases not matched to a gene: 5. There are 16 residues in the CDR3. Germline V gives CDR1 SGHDT, CDR2 YYEEEE. CDR3 nucleotide sequence: TGTGCCAGCAGCGACAGGGGGCTGATGGCCAAAAACATTCAGTACTTC. Protein product: CASSDRGLMAKNIQYF.

The chain couples TRBV7-9 to TRBJ1-1; D possibly corresponds to TRBD1 (5 bases). The ends were cut back, 5 bases at V and 4 bases at J, with 11 bases in the middle. The V gene's germline CDR1 is SEHNR and CDR2 FQNEAQ (reference sequence). The CDR3 is 13 amino acids. CDR3 bases: TGTGCCAGCAGCACTCAGGGATCCACTGAAGCTTTCTTT. Its translation: CASSTQGSTEAFF.

This chain connects TRBV19 to TRBJ2-1, with 8 bases fitting TRBD1. The ends lost 5 bases at V and 4 bases at J; junction bases unmatched: 10. This CDR3 comprises 16 residues. The germline gives CDR1 LNHDA, CDR2 SQIVND (reference sequence). CDR3 coding DNA: TGTGCCAGTAGTGTGCGGACAGGGTACCTATACAATGAGCAGTTCTTC. This translates into CASSVRTGYLYNEQFF.

This chain joins TRBV7-2 and TRBJ1-1; possible D gene TRBD1, 6 bases. The CDR3 spans 14 residues. Between the trimmed V and J ends, which lost 1 base and 3 bases, there was a span of 9 bases. Germline V CDR1 and CDR2: SGHTA, FQGNSA. This CDR3 is CASSLGDRHTEAFF. CDR3 DNA sequence: TGTGCCAGCAGCTTAGGCGACAGGCACACTGAAGCTTTCTTT. Full variable domain (outside the CDR3, taken from reference TRBV7-2 and TRBJ1-1): GAGVSQSPSNKVTEKGKDVELRCDPISGHTALYWYRQSLGQGLEFLIYFQGNSAPDKSGLPSDRFSAERTGGSVSTLTIQRTQQEDSAVYLCASSLGDRHTEAFFGQGTRLTVV.

This chain uses TRBV6-5 with TRBJ1-6; a weak D match, TRBD1 (5 bases). The germline CDR1 and CDR2 sequences are MNHEY and SVGAGI. V lost 8 bases, J lost 4 bases, and 15 bases lay in between. The CDR3 has 15 amino acids. The DNA of the CDR3 is TGTGCCAGCGGGGGGGGGACGGAATATAATTCACCCCTCCACTTT. Translating it yields CASGGGTEYNSPLHF.

This chain links TRBV5-1 with TRBJ2-5; 10 bases are a match to TRBD1. Germline lookup yields CDR1 SGHRS and CDR2 YFSETQ. The J segment lost 5 bases and the V segment lost 3 bases, leaving 4 bases of the junction unmatched. The CDR3 is made up of 14 amino acids. The CDR3 DNA follows: TGCGCCAGCAGCTCGACAGGGGGCGGTGAGACCCAGTACTTC. Its protein is CASSSTGGGETQYF.

This clone was observed a few times. This sequence joins TRBV5-1 and TRBJ1-1, with TRBD1 identical over 7 bases. This CDR3 has 13 residues. Trimming at V came to 9 bases and at J to 5 bases, leaving 10 bases not matched to a gene. CDR1 SGHRS and CDR2 YFSETQ come from the germline V gene. This chain's CDR3 is CATQRQGGTEAFF. CDR3 coding DNA: TGCGCCACCCAAAGACAGGGTGGGACTGAAGCTTTCTTT. Drawing the rest from reference TRBV5-1 and TRBJ1-1, the complete variable domain is KAGVTQTPRYLIKTRGQQVTLSCSPISGHRSVSWYQQTPGQGLQFLFEYFSETQRNKGNFPGRFSGRQFSNSRSEMNVSTLELGDSALYLCATQRQGGTEAFFGQGTRLTVV.

This chain links TRBV7-8 with TRBJ2-5; 11 bases are shared with TRBD2. This CDR3 region has 15 residues. Per the germline V gene, CDR1 is SGHVS and CDR2 is FQNEAQ. Trimming at V came to 3 bases and at J to 5 bases, leaving 5 bases not matched to a gene. The DNA of the CDR3 is TGTGCCAGCAGCTTTAGCGGGGGGGAGACGGAGACCCAGTACTTC. It codes for CASSFSGGETETQYF.

This clone was recorded once. The chain combines TRBV3-1 (or the pseudogene TRBV3-2) with TRBJ2-7; 8 bases fit TRBD2. The V segment lost 1 base and the J segment 5 bases; nucleotides outside the gene matches: 7. This CDR3 is 15 amino acids long. Germline-derived CDR1 and CDR2 are LGHDT and YNNKEL (reference sequence). The CDR3 DNA reads TGTGCCAGCAGCCAAGGAAGCGGGGGTGATGACGAGCAGTACTTC. Translation: CASSQGSGGDDEQYF.

The rearrangement links TRBV6-5 to TRBJ2-1, with a weak D call TRBD1 (5 bases). Germline assignment: CDR1 MNHEY and CDR2 SVGAGI. The CDR3 runs to 15 residues. Trimming removed 3 bases at V and 8 bases at J, with 17 bases between. In DNA, the CDR3 is TGTGCCAGCAGTTATTTTAGGCAGGGCCACGATGAGCAGTTCTTC. This gives the protein CASSYFRQGHDEQFF.

The V gene is TRBV2, the J gene TRBJ2-3, with D uncertain. The V end was cut by 2 bases, the J end by 0 bases, with 9 bases between. This CDR3 region has 15 residues. Germline values: CDR1 SNHLY, CDR2 FYNNEI. CDR3 nucleotides: TGTGCCAGCAGTGAACAGGTCTTAAGCACAGATACGCAGTATTTT. Its translation: CASSEQVLSTDTQYF.

This CDR3 reads CSVEGQGGYGYTF. The CDR3 bases are TGCAGCGTTGAGGGACAGGGTGGCTATGGCTACACCTTC. The rearrangement uses TRBV29-1 and TRBJ1-2; 9 positions match TRBD1. This CDR3 spans 13 amino acids. The germline V gene encodes CDR1 SQVTM and CDR2 ANQGSEA. V lost 3 bases, J lost 4 bases, and 3 bases stayed unmatched.

The gene calls are TRBV15 and TRBJ2-7; D may be TRBD2 (6 bases). This CDR3 is 15 amino acids long. V lost 1 base and J lost 1, with 11 bases in between. Germline V gives CDR1 LNHNV, CDR2 YYDKDF (reference sequence). CDR3 amino acids: CATSRGGRESYEQYF. DNA of the CDR3: TGTGCCACCAGCAGAGGGGGACGGGAGTCCTACGAGCAGTACTTC.

This clone showed up just a few times. The chain recombines TRBV6-6 with TRBJ2-2, with 10 bases lining up with TRBD2. Germline lookup yields CDR1 MNHNY and CDR2 SVGAGI (reference sequence). V shed 8 bases and J 3 bases; nucleotides not matched to a gene: 3. The CDR3 length is 14 residues. CDR3 nucleotide sequence: TGTGCCAGCCGGACTAGCGGATACACCGGGGAGCTGTTTTTT. Protein: CASRTSGYTGELFF.